This T cell receptor (beta chain) originates from a study of blood T cell repertoires in COVID-19. Looking at the study overall: T cells, B-cell-depleted T cells, or PBMCs provided the cDNA or gDNA that served as material.

This CDR3 contains 15 residues. V lost 0 bases and J lost 0, with 6 bases in between. Germline V lookup: CDR1 MNHEY, CDR2 SMNVEV (reference sequence). Generated by immunoSEQ multiplex PCR, the TCRdb table keeps only in-frame clones and is missing some. Among approximately 130,000 clones, around 85% were seen once, and the ten largest hold 3.9%. This TCR was sampled from a man aged 55-75 years with acute or convalescent COVID-19. The source material was peripheral blood. The V call is TRBV27, the J call TRBJ1-3; D is ambiguous. The DNA of the CDR3 is TGTGCCAGCAGTTTATCCGTTTCCTCTGGAAACACCATATATTTT. Its translation: CASSLSVSSGNTIYF.